This entry concerns a single TCR beta chain. Its target is not known. TCRdb fed the 5' RACE reads into MiXCR, producing one record per CDR3 protein. The sample consists of hundreds of thousands of distinct CDR3 sequences, 17% of them appearing once. The source of the sample is a study of CD8 T cells in ankylosing spondylitis. Study-level findings and limits: Among TCR beta sequences, a motif of about 8 highly homologous variants appeared characteristic of ankylosing spondylitis blood. Significant enrichment of disease-linked clones was reportedly seen in matched ankylosing spondylitis synovial fluid.

The germline V gene has CDR1 SGHRS and CDR2 YFSETQ. Trimming shortened V by 3 bases and J by 6 bases, and 19 bases separated the two germline ends. There are 16 residues in the CDR3. Sequencing was performed on blood, either unsorted or a sorted T cell fraction (not recorded which). This chain links TRBV5-1 with TRBJ2-1; TRBD1 or TRBD2 may be the D gene (7 bases each). This TCR was recovered from a male donor with ankylosing spondylitis. The CDR3 loop is CASSSSSAGGGNEQFF. CDR3 DNA: TGCGCCAGCAGCTCCTCCTCGGCAGGGGGGGGCAATGAGCAGTTCTTC.